The rows below give T cell receptor beta chains drawn from one sample of a study of beta chain features in type 1 diabetes. Only in-frame clones appear in the TCRdb table, and some are missing; sequencing was by immunoSEQ multiplex PCR. The sample contains 150,000 to 200,000 clones, roughly 10% of which appear only once. The sequencing sample was made of central memory CD4+ T cells from blood. The receptors originated from a woman in her 30s with type 1 diabetes. The CDR3 runs from the conserved cysteine through the conserved F or W. Fields, in order: clone size, D gene, J gene, V gene, CDR3 protein, CDR3 DNA. A D gene is named only where the DNA matches it firmly. The size of a clone is reported for some rows only, either as once, few or many, or as a class for expanded clones.

abundance: -; d_gene: -; j_gene: TRBJ2-2; v_gene: TRBV7-2; CDR3aa: CASSLVQGGTGELFF; CDR3nt: TGTGCCAGCAGCTTAGTCCAGGGGGGCACCGGGGAGCTGTTTTTT
abundance: -; d_gene: TRBD2; j_gene: TRBJ2-1; v_gene: TRBV7-8; CDR3aa: CASSVREGSYNEQFF; CDR3nt: TGTGCCAGCAGCGTACGGGAGGGCTCCTACAATGAGCAGTTCTTC
abundance: few; d_gene: TRBD2; j_gene: TRBJ2-3; v_gene: TRBV7-3; CDR3aa: CASSFGLAGIADTQYF; CDR3nt: TGTGCCAGCAGCTTCGGACTAGCGGGAATCGCAGATACGCAGTATTTT
abundance: few; d_gene: TRBD2; j_gene: TRBJ2-1; v_gene: TRBV5-1; CDR3aa: CASSLLAGEDEQFF; CDR3nt: TGCGCCAGCAGCTTACTAGCGGGAGAGGATGAGCAGTTCTTC
abundance: few; d_gene: TRBD2; j_gene: TRBJ2-3; v_gene: TRBV30; CDR3aa: CAWTSGAPDTQYF; CDR3nt: TGTGCCTGGACTAGCGGGGCTCCAGATACGCAGTATTTT
abundance: -; d_gene: -; j_gene: TRBJ2-2; v_gene: TRBV7-2; CDR3aa: CASSLGSVDTGELFF; CDR3nt: TGTGCCAGCAGCTTAGGGAGTGTTGACACCGGGGAGCTGTTTTTT
abundance: few; d_gene: -; j_gene: TRBJ2-7; v_gene: TRBV10-2; CDR3aa: CASSDQDYYEQYF; CDR3nt: TGCGCCAGCAGTGATCAGGACTACTACGAGCAGTACTTC
abundance: -; d_gene: -; j_gene: TRBJ2-1; v_gene: TRBV18; CDR3aa: CASSPGPFTYNEQFF; CDR3nt: TGTGCCAGCTCACCAGGGCCTTTTACCTACAATGAGCAGTTCTTC
abundance: few; d_gene: -; j_gene: TRBJ1-5; v_gene: TRBV23-1; CDR3aa: CASSQPREGNQPQHF; CDR3nt: TGCGCCAGCAGTCAACCCAGGGAGGGCAATCAGCCCCAGCATTTT
abundance: -; d_gene: TRBD2; j_gene: TRBJ2-2; v_gene: TRBV27; CDR3aa: CASSLSGSYTGELFF; CDR3nt: TGTGCCAGCAGTCTGAGCGGGAGTTATACCGGGGAGCTGTTTTTT
abundance: once; d_gene: -; j_gene: TRBJ2-5; v_gene: TRBV14; CDR3aa: CASSSLAQETQYF; CDR3nt: TGTGCCAGCAGCTCTCTGGCCCAAGAGACCCAGTACTTC
abundance: -; d_gene: TRBD2; j_gene: TRBJ2-2; v_gene: TRBV18; CDR3aa: CASSPIAGGGDTGELFF; CDR3nt: TGTGCCAGCTCGCCTATAGCGGGAGGAGGAGACACCGGGGAGCTGTTTTTT
abundance: few; d_gene: -; j_gene: TRBJ2-7; v_gene: TRBV5-1; CDR3aa: CASSSSGQSYEQYF; CDR3nt: TGCGCCAGCAGTAGTTCCGGACAGTCCTACGAGCAGTACTTC
abundance: few; d_gene: -; j_gene: TRBJ1-1; v_gene: TRBV28; CDR3aa: CASSLFGQIGNGFF; CDR3nt: TGTGCCAGCAGTTTATTCGGTCAGATCGGGAATGGTTTCTTT
abundance: few; d_gene: TRBD2; j_gene: TRBJ2-7; v_gene: TRBV4-1; CDR3aa: CASSLTGTISYEQYF; CDR3nt: TGCGCCAGCAGCCTAACCGGGACTATCTCCTACGAGCAGTACTTC
abundance: few; d_gene: TRBD2; j_gene: TRBJ2-7; v_gene: TRBV2; CDR3aa: CASTASGSVVNEQYF; CDR3nt: TGTGCCAGCACGGCTAGCGGGAGTGTTGTCAACGAGCAGTACTTC
abundance: few; d_gene: TRBD2; j_gene: TRBJ2-7; v_gene: TRBV5-1; CDR3aa: CASSLDSGRAYEQYF; CDR3nt: TGCGCCAGCAGCTTGGATAGCGGGAGGGCCTACGAGCAGTACTTC
abundance: -; d_gene: TRBD1; j_gene: TRBJ2-7; v_gene: TRBV28; CDR3aa: CASSFGGTGGFYEQYF; CDR3nt: TGTGCCAGCAGTTTCGGTGGGACAGGGGGTTTCTACGAGCAGTACTTC
abundance: few; d_gene: TRBD1; j_gene: TRBJ2-7; v_gene: TRBV14; CDR3aa: CASSQDRASYEQYF; CDR3nt: TGTGCCAGCAGCCAGGACAGGGCGTCCTACGAGCAGTACTTC
abundance: many; d_gene: TRBD1; j_gene: TRBJ1-1; v_gene: TRBV18; CDR3aa: CASSGLKQGAEAFF; CDR3nt: TGTGCCAGCTCAGGACTCAAACAGGGGGCTGAAGCTTTCTTT
abundance: few; d_gene: -; j_gene: TRBJ2-7; v_gene: TRBV7-2; CDR3aa: CASSLGLHEQYF; CDR3nt: TGTGCCAGCAGCTTAGGGCTCCACGAGCAGTACTTC
abundance: -; d_gene: -; j_gene: TRBJ2-1; v_gene: TRBV5-4; CDR3aa: CASSLKRGPYNEQFF; CDR3nt: TGTGCCAGCAGCTTGAAGCGAGGCCCCTACAATGAGCAGTTCTTC
abundance: few; d_gene: TRBD2; j_gene: TRBJ2-1; v_gene: TRBV5-1; CDR3aa: CASSSTSGMVNEQFF; CDR3nt: TGCGCCAGCAGCTCAACTAGCGGGATGGTAAATGAGCAGTTCTTC
abundance: -; d_gene: TRBD1; j_gene: TRBJ1-2; v_gene: TRBV5-4; CDR3aa: CASRTGGKYGYTF; CDR3nt: TGTGCCAGCAGGACAGGGGGCAAGTATGGCTACACCTTC
abundance: -; d_gene: TRBD2; j_gene: TRBJ2-1; v_gene: TRBV5-4; CDR3aa: CASSPLLAGGGNEQFF; CDR3nt: TGTGCCAGCAGCCCCTTACTAGCGGGAGGGGGCAATGAGCAGTTCTTC
abundance: many; d_gene: TRBD1; j_gene: TRBJ2-4; v_gene: TRBV10-3; CDR3aa: CAISESIGIRGRGNIQYF; CDR3nt: TGTGCCATCAGTGAGTCGATAGGTATCAGGGGGCGCGGAAACATTCAGTACTTC